Each of the 20 T cell receptor beta chains below was sequenced from the same sample in a study of blood T cell repertoires in COVID-19. Measured with immunoSEQ multiplex PCR; TCRdb has only the in-frame clones, and not every one. The sample lists about 98,000 clones, roughly 87% occurring once. Input material: peripheral blood. These receptors all stem from a woman aged 45-65 years with COVID-19, enrolled during active disease.

This chain joins TRBV2 and TRBJ2-7; 7 bases fit TRBD1. The CDR3 consists of 15 residues. Trimming removed 4 bases from V and 0 bases from J; junction bases left unmatched: 6. CDR1 is SNHLY, CDR2 FYNNEI, per germline. In DNA, the CDR3 is TGTGCCAGCAGTGCCGGGACAGCGAGCTCCTACGAGCAGTACTTC. Translating it yields CASSAGTASSYEQYF.

This clone was counted only a few times. The chain recombines TRBV7-9 with TRBJ1-1; D is unclear. Trimming removed 2 bases from V and 0 bases from J, with 16 bases in between. The CDR3 contains 17 residues. Germline values: CDR1 SEHNR, CDR2 FQNEAQ (reference sequence). In DNA, the CDR3 is TGTGCCAGCAGCTTACGCCGGGATAGCGTAATGAACACTGAAGCTTTCTTT. The encoded protein is CASSLRRDSVMNTEAFF.

For the CDR3, the DNA is TGTGCCAGCAGCTTCTCCCCGGACTGGAGCTCCTACGAGCAGTACTTC. Amino acid sequence: CASSFSPDWSSYEQYF. The gene calls are TRBV7-9 and TRBJ2-7; maybe TRBD2 (5 bases). Germline V CDR1 and CDR2: SEHNR, FQNEAQ (reference sequence). The ends were cut back, 3 bases at V and 0 bases at J, with 15 bases in the middle. The CDR3 has 16 amino acids. Full variable domain (outside the CDR3, taken from reference TRBV7-9 and TRBJ2-7): DTGVSQNPRHKITKRGQNVTFRCDPISEHNRLYWYRQTLGQGPEFLTYFQNEAQLEKSRLLSDRFSAERPKGSFSTLEIQRTEQGDSAMYLCASSFSPDWSSYEQYFGPGTRLTVT.

The chain carries TRBV7-2 and TRBJ2-7, with D perhaps matching TRBD1 (6 bases). The germline V gene has CDR1 SGHTA and CDR2 FQGNSA. The CDR3 has 13 residues. Trimming took off 6 bases at V and 4 bases at J, with 13 bases between the two ends. The DNA for the CDR3 is TGTGCCAGCAGATATACAGGGTTATACGAGCAGTACTTC. Translating it yields CASRYTGLYEQYF.

This clone occurred a few times. The chain has TRBV7-9 and TRBJ1-5; 8 nucleotides align to TRBD1. The germline gives CDR1 SEHNR, CDR2 FQNEAQ (reference sequence). J gave up 2 bases and V 5 bases, and 2 bases lay outside the gene matches. This CDR3 spans 14 amino acids. CDR3 residues: CASSQGQGNQPQHF. The CDR3 coding sequence is TGTGCCAGCAGCCAGGGACAGGGCAATCAGCCCCAGCATTTT.

The rearrangement uses TRBV5-1 and TRBJ2-3; the match to TRBD1 covers 11 bases. J lost 6 bases, V lost 4 bases, and 4 bases had no gene match. The CDR3 extends over 14 amino acids. Per germline, CDR1 SGHRS and CDR2 YFSETQ. CDR3 region: CASSLDRGLDTQYF. In nucleotides, the CDR3 is TGCGCCAGCAGCCTGGACAGGGGGCTGGATACGCAGTATTTT.

This clone was found a few times. The gene calls are TRBV4-1 and TRBJ1-1; D is unresolved. The V end lost 0 bases, the J end lost 3 bases, and 20 bases lay between the germline ends. This CDR3 is built from 18 residues. CDR1 and CDR2 from the germline V gene are MGHRA and YSYEKL. The CDR3 DNA follows: TGCGCCAGCAGCCAAGATCAGGTGACGGAGGATATCTACACTGAAGCTTTCTTT. Its translation: CASSQDQVTEDIYTEAFF.

This clone was recorded a few times. V is TRBV7-9 and J is TRBJ1-1; no clear D gene. This CDR3 is built from 14 residues. V was shortened by 5 bases and J by 1 base, with 11 bases between the two germline ends. The germline CDR1 and CDR2 sequences are SEHNR and FQNEAQ (reference sequence). CDR3 sequence (DNA): TGTGCCAGCAGCCCAACTCTAGGGAACACTGAAGCTTTCTTT. Translation: CASSPTLGNTEAFF. The full variable domain, in which reference TRBV7-9 and TRBJ1-1 provide the parts outside the CDR3, is DTGVSQNPRHKITKRGQNVTFRCDPISEHNRLYWYRQTLGQGPEFLTYFQNEAQLEKSRLLSDRFSAERPKGSFSTLEIQRTEQGDSAMYLCASSPTLGNTEAFFGQGTRLTVV.

The genes are TRBV13 and TRBJ2-7, with 16 bases identical to TRBD2. V trimming: 5 bases; J trimming: 1 base; junction bases outside the gene matches: 5. In germline, CDR1 is PRHDT, CDR2 FYEKMQ (reference sequence). This CDR3 comprises 17 residues. The CDR3 region has the DNA TGTGCCAGCAGCCTGGGACTAGCGGGGGGGCATTCCTACGAGCAGTACTTC. Protein product: CASSLGLAGGHSYEQYF.

This chain joins TRBV7-2 and TRBJ2-7, with D unresolved. Germline CDR1 reads SGHTA; CDR2 reads FQGNSA. The CDR3 runs 14 residues. V lost 5 bases, J lost 1 base, and 12 bases lay in between. Here the CDR3 reads CASSIIRSSYEQYF. The CDR3 DNA reads TGTGCCAGCAGCATCATTCGGTCATCCTACGAGCAGTACTTC.

The V gene is TRBV11-1, the J gene TRBJ2-7; TRBD2 matches at 9 bases. The CDR3 totals 15 residues. Per germline, CDR1 SGHAT and CDR2 FQDESV (reference sequence). With 1 base clipped from V and 3 bases from J, the junction kept 4 bases outside the gene matches. CDR3: CASSLDLAGYYEQYF. The CDR3 nucleotides are TGTGCCAGCAGCTTAGACCTAGCGGGGTACTACGAGCAGTACTTC.

CDR3 DNA: TGTGCCAGCAGCCCGCGGACAGATGAAAACATTCAGTACTTC. Its protein product is CASSPRTDENIQYF. This rearrangement joins TRBV3-1 (or the pseudogene TRBV3-2) to TRBJ2-4; tentative D call: TRBD1 (6 bases). The CDR3 is 14 amino acids. CDR1 and CDR2 (germline): LGHDT, YNNKEL (reference sequence). The V end lost 4 bases, the J end lost 5 bases, and 12 bases lay between the germline ends.

This chain joins TRBV4-2 and TRBJ2-5; D call uncertain. The CDR3 runs 18 residues. V lost 0 bases and J 1 base, leaving 18 bases between the germline ends. Germline CDR1 LGHNA, CDR2 YNFKEQ. The chain's CDR3 is CASSQDMVGIQFQETQYF. CDR3 nucleotides: TGTGCCAGCAGCCAAGATATGGTGGGTATACAGTTCCAAGAGACCCAGTACTTC.

This chain uses TRBV19 with TRBJ1-1, with 10 bases fitting TRBD1. This CDR3 contains 12 residues. With V trimmed by 8 bases and J by 4 bases, 1 base remained unmatched. Germline V lookup: CDR1 LNHDA, CDR2 SQIVND (reference sequence). CDR3 sequence: CASRTGGTEAFF. CDR3 nucleotides: TGTGCCAGTCGGACAGGGGGCACTGAAGCTTTCTTT.

The CDR3 DNA reads TGTGCCAGCAGCAACGACGGAGGCGAAGGGCCCCAGCATTTT. Protein sequence: CASSNDGGEGPQHF. The chain combines TRBV9 with TRBJ1-5, with unresolved D. The germline gives CDR1 SGDLS, CDR2 YYNGEE. The CDR3 loop spans 14 amino acids. The V and J ends lost 4 bases and 9 bases respectively, with 17 bases between them.

V gene TRBV6-5 combines with J gene TRBJ1-4, with 9 bases that match TRBD1. CDR3 length equals 15 residues. V trimming: 5 bases; J trimming: 4 bases; junction bases outside the gene matches: 5. The germline CDR1 and CDR2 sequences are MNHEY and SVGAGI. CDR3 amino acids: CASSRLDRGNEKLFF. As DNA, the CDR3 is TGTGCCAGCAGTCGACTGGACAGGGGTAATGAAAAACTGTTTTTT.

This clone was observed a single time. This chain links TRBV5-6 with TRBJ2-1; 9 bases fit TRBD2. The CDR3 runs to 15 residues. The germline CDR1 and CDR2 sequences are SGHDT and YYEEEE. After removal of 3 bases from V and 5 bases from J, the junction contained 6 bases not matched to a gene. The CDR3 loop reads CASSWQQREDNEQFF. In DNA form, the CDR3 reads TGTGCCAGCAGCTGGCAGCAGCGGGAGGACAATGAGCAGTTCTTC. The whole variable domain, filled in from reference TRBV5-6 and TRBJ2-1, reads DAGVTQSPTHLIKTRGQQVTLRCSPKSGHDTVSWYQQALGQGPQFIFQYYEEEERQRGNFPDRFSGHQFPNYSSELNVNALLLGDSALYLCASSWQQREDNEQFFGPGTRLTVL.

This clone is a singleton in its sample. The CDR3 nucleotides are TGTGCCACCAGTGATCCCGGACTAGCGGGGGGTAATGAGCAGTTCTTC. Translated: CATSDPGLAGGNEQFF. The chain combines TRBV24-1 with TRBJ2-1; 14 bases match TRBD2. The CDR3 is made up of 16 amino acids. The trim removed 3 bases at V and 7 bases at J, leaving 4 bases unmatched. The germline V gene encodes CDR1 KGHDR and CDR2 SFDVKD.

This clone was found once. The chain employs TRBV28 and TRBJ2-2; D remains unclear. The V gene's germline CDR1 is MDHEN and CDR2 SYDVKM. This CDR3 spans 14 amino acids. V dropped 1 base and J dropped 2 bases, with 5 bases sitting between them. The CDR3 nucleotides read TGTGCCAGCAGTTTATCGGTTAACACCGGGGAGCTGTTTTTT. This sequence encodes CASSLSVNTGELFF. The whole variable domain, remainder taken from reference TRBV28 and TRBJ2-2, is DVKVTQSSRYLVKRTGEKVFLECVQDMDHENMFWYRQDPGLGLRLIYFSYDVKMKEKGDIPEGYSVSREKKERFSLILESASTNQTSMYLCASSLSVNTGELFFGEGSRLTVL.

Remarks on this clone: Other DNA sequences within the sample encode an identical CDR3. The chain is built from TRBV5-1 and TRBJ1-1; no reliable D call. The V and J ends lost 0 bases and 1 base respectively, with 4 bases between them. CDR1 and CDR2 from the germline V gene are SGHRS and YFSETQ. The CDR3 sequence is 13 residues long. The CDR3 sequence: CASSLAGNTEAFF. The CDR3 DNA reads as TGCGCCAGCAGCTTGGCCGGGAACACTGAAGCTTTCTTT.